The present TCR beta chain was sequenced within a study of T cells in localized non-small cell lung cancer. Overall study findings and caveats: In uninvolved adjacent lung, T cell clonality reached its highest value, exceeding tumor. Of the top 100 tumor clones, median 57 were in adjacent lung, 25 to 35 among its top 100. Greater T cell density in blood accompanied longer overall survival.

Trimming shortened V by 1 base and J by 8 bases, and 14 bases separated the two germline ends. Germline CDR1 reads SEHNR; CDR2 reads FQNEAQ (reference sequence). The CDR3 spans 15 residues. About this clone itself: The target antigen is unknown.

Assay: immunoSEQ multiplex PCR; the TCRdb copy retains only in-frame clones and omits some. The repertoire holds about 26,000 clones, with about 84% as singletons. The rearrangement uses TRBV7-9 and TRBJ2-2; D uncertain. This clonotype originated in a man aged 40 to 70 with stage III squamous cell lung carcinoma. This specimen was peripheral blood, taken before any cancer treatment. CDR3 nucleotides: TGTGCCAGCAGCTTAGTGAACAAGGCGGCGGGGGAGCTGTTTTTT. Amino acids: CASSLVNKAAGELFF. Drawing the rest from reference TRBV7-9 and TRBJ2-2, the complete variable domain is DTGVSQNPRHKITKRGQNVTFRCDPISEHNRLYWYRQTLGQGPEFLTYFQNEAQLEKSRLLSDRFSAERPKGSFSTLEIQRTEQGDSAMYLCASSLVNKAAGELFFGEGSRLTVL.